The clone carrying this T cell receptor beta chain showed up many times. TCRdb processed the RT-PCR reads anew with MiXCR; each CDR3 protein has one entry. Of 650,000 to 800,000 distinct CDR3 sequences in the sample, around 14% were seen once. The CDR3 loop spans 14 amino acids. With 4 bases removed from V and 4 bases from J, the gap between germline ends came to 11 bases. Sequencing was performed on memory CD4+ T cells from blood. The source is a female donor in good health, serving as a healthy control. The chain couples TRBV12-3 or TRBV12-4 to TRBJ1-5, with TRBD1 as a possible D gene (5 bases). CDR3 loop: CASSSQGVNQPQHF. CDR3 DNA: TGTGCCAGCAGTTCTCAGGGAGTTAATCAGCCCCAGCATTTT.